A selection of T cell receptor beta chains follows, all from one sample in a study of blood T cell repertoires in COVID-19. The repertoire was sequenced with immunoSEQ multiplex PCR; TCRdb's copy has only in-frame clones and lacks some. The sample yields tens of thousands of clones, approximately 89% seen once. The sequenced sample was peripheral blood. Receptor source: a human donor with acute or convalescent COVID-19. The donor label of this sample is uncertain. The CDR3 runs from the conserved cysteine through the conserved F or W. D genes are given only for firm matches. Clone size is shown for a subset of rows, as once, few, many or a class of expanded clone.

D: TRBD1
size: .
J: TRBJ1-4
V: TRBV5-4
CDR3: CASSGGTGMLANEKLFF
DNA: TGTGCCAGCAGCGGTGGGACAGGGATGTTAGCTAATGAAAAACTGTTTTTT

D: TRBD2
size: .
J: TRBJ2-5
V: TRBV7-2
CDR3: CASIPPGSGVPKNGETQYF
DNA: TGTGCCAGCATCCCCCCCGGGAGCGGGGTGCCAAAAAACGGAGAGACCCAGTACTTC

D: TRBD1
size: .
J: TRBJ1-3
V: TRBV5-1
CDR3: CASSSDRGTPSGNTIYF
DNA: TGCGCCAGCAGCTCGGACAGGGGGACTCCCTCTGGAAACACCATATATTTT

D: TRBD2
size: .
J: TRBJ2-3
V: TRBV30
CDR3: CAWTLAGGRDTQYF
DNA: TGTGCCTGGACACTAGCGGGGGGGCGGGATACGCAGTATTTT

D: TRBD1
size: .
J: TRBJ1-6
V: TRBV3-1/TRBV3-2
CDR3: CASSQDGGQLYNSPLHF
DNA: TGTGCCAGCAGCCAAGATGGGGGACAGCTTTATAATTCACCCCTCCACTTT

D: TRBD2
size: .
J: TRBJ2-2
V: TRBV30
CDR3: CAWSSRTSGSLNTGELFF
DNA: TGTGCCTGGAGTTCAAGGACTAGCGGGTCCTTGAACACCGGGGAGCTGTTTTTT

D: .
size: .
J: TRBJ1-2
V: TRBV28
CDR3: CASLRGYGYTF
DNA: TGTGCCAGCCTTAGGGGGTATGGCTACACCTTC

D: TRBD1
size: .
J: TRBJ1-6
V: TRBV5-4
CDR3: CASSLETGGKSPLHF
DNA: TGTGCCAGCAGCTTGGAGACAGGGGGCAAATCACCCCTCCACTTT

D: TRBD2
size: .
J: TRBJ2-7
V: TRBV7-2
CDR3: CASSARLAGGLSPYEQYF
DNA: TGTGCCAGCAGCGCTCGACTAGCGGGGGGGCTTAGCCCCTACGAGCAGTACTTC

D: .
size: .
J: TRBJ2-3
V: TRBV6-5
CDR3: CASSLQGGTADTQYF
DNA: TGTGCCAGCAGCCTACAAGGGGGTACGGCAGATACGCAGTATTTT

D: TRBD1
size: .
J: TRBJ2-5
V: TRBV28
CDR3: CASSSILTGGAWAETQYF
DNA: TGTGCCAGCAGTTCCATTCTGACAGGGGGCGCGTGGGCTGAGACCCAGTACTTC

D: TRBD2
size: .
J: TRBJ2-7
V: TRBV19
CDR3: CASSITGTSGSYEQYF
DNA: TGTGCCAGTAGTATAACAGGGACTAGCGGCTCCTACGAGCAGTACTTC

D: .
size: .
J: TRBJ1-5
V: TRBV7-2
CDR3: CASSDETGRTYQPQHF
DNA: TGTGCCAGCAGCGACGAGACAGGCCGGACCTATCAGCCCCAGCATTTT

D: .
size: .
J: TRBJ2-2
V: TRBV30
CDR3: CAWSRGPGELFF
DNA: TGTGCCTGGAGCAGGGGTCCCGGGGAGCTGTTTTTT

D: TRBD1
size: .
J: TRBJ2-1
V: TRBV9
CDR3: CASSVVQGAFNEQFF
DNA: TGTGCCAGCAGCGTAGTGCAGGGGGCTTTCAATGAGCAGTTCTTC

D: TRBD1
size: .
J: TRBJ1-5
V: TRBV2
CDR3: CASSGQGEQPQHF
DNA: TGTGCCAGCAGTGGTCAGGGGGAGCAGCCCCAGCATTTT

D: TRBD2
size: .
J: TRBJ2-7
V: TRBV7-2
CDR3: CASSSEVTSGAEQYF
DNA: TGTGCCAGCAGCTCGGAAGTGACTAGCGGGGCCGAGCAGTACTTC

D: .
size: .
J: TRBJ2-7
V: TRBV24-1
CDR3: CATSDSRGHGTMYEQYF
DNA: TGTGCCACCAGTGATTCCAGGGGCCACGGTACAATGTACGAGCAGTACTTC

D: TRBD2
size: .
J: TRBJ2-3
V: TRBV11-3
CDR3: CASLRTSGGASDTQYF
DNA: TGTGCCAGCCTACGTACAAGCGGGGGGGCCTCAGATACGCAGTATTTT

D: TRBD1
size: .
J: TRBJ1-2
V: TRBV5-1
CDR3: CASSSDRVSNLGYTF
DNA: TGCGCCAGCAGCTCGGACAGGGTGTCGAATCTCGGCTACACCTTC

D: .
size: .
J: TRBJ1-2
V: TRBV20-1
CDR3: CSASSENYGYTF
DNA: TGCAGTGCTAGTAGCGAGAACTATGGCTACACCTTC

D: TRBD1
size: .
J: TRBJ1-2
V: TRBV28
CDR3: CASSFSGTEGGYTF
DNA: TGTGCCAGCAGTTTCTCCGGGACAGAGGGTGGCTACACCTTC

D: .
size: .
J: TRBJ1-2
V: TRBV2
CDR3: CASSGETFDFYGYTF
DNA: TGTGCCAGCAGTGGGGAGACCTTCGACTTCTATGGCTACACCTTC

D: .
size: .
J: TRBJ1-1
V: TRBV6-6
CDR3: CASSYSSVYMNTEAFF
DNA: TGTGCCAGCAGTTACTCGTCAGTATACATGAACACTGAAGCTTTCTTT

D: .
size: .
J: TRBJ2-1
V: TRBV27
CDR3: CASSSHQTGYNEQFF
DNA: TGTGCCAGCAGTTCTCACCAAACGGGGTACAATGAGCAGTTCTTC

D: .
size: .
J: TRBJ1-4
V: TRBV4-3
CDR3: CASSQSFADITNEKLFF
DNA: TGCGCCAGCAGCCAATCCTTCGCGGACATAACTAATGAAAAACTGTTTTTT

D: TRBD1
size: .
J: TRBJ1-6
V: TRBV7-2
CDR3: CASSLLGTGNSPLHF
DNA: TGTGCCAGCAGCTTATTAGGGACAGGGAATTCACCCCTCCACTTT

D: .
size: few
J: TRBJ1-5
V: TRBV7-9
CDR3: CASSQNDQAQHF
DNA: TGTGCCAGCAGCCAGAACGATCAGGCCCAGCATTTT

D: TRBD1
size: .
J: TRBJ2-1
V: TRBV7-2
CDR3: CASSAGQGAYNEQFF
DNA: TGTGCCAGCAGCGCGGGACAGGGAGCCTACAATGAGCAGTTCTTC

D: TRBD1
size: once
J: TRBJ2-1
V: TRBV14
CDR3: CASSQMTGSRYEQFF
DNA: TGTGCCAGCAGCCAGATGACAGGGAGCCGCTATGAGCAGTTCTTC

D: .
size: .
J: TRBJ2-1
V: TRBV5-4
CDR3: CASSLRGSYNEQFF
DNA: TGTGCCAGCAGCTTGCGGGGGTCCTACAATGAGCAGTTCTTC

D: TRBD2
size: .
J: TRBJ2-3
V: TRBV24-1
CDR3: CATSGLTSGRSTDTQYF
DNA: TGTGCCACCAGTGGACTGACTAGCGGGAGGAGCACAGATACGCAGTATTTT

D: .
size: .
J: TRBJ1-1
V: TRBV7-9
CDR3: CASSSSGGGNTEAFF
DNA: TGTGCCAGCAGCTCCTCTGGGGGGGGGAACACTGAAGCTTTCTTT

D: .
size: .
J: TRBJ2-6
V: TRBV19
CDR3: CASSIGTASGANVLTF
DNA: TGTGCCAGTAGTATCGGCACAGCCTCTGGGGCCAACGTCCTGACTTTC